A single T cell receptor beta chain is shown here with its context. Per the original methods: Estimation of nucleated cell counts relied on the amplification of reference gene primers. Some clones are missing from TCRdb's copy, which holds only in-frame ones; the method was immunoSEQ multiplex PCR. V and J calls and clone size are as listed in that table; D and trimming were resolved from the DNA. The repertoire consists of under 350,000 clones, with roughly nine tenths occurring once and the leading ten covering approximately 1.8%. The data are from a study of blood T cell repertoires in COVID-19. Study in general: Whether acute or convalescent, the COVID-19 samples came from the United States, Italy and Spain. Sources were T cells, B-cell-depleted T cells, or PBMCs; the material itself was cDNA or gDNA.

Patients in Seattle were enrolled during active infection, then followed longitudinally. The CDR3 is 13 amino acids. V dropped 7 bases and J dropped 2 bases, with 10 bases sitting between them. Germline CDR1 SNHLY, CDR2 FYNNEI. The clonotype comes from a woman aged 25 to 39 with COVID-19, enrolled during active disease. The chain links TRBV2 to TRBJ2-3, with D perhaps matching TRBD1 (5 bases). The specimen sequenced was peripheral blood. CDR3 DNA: TGTGCCAGCAAAGGACACCTCACAGATACGCAGTATTTT. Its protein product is CASKGHLTDTQYF.